Each of the 21 T cell receptor beta chains below was sequenced from the same sample in a study of circulating CD8 cells and anti-PD-1 response in melanoma. Live CD3+CD8+TCRalphabeta+ cells were sorted into four subsets by PD-1 and/or TIGIT. Using about 15 ng of total RNA, TCR libraries were made with the QIAseq Immune Repertoire TCR panel. TCRdb re-derived calls from the reads in MiXCR, one entry per CDR3 protein. The sample records 350 to 450 distinct CDR3 sequences, roughly 6.6% being singletons. The sequencing used CD8+ T cells from PBMCs, collected at baseline or after one month of anti-PD-1 therapy (not recorded which). These receptors all come from a human donor with melanoma.

By sample fraction, this clonotype is large. This chain uses TRBV25-1 with TRBJ2-5; possibly TRBD1 or TRBD2 for D (5 bases each). Trimming cost V 3 bases and J 0 bases, with 11 bases left between them. The CDR3 has 15 amino acids. The germline CDR1 and CDR2 sequences are MGHDK and SYGVNS. The CDR3 loop is CASSDGTEYQETQYF. Here the CDR3 DNA reads TGTGCCAGCAGTGACGGGACGGAGTACCAAGAGACCCAGTACTTC.

In its sample, this clonotype is large. The CDR3 is CSVEGEQGAFSYGYTF. CDR3 in DNA: TGCAGCGTTGAAGGAGAGCAGGGGGCCTTCTCCTATGGCTACACCTTC. The chain joins TRBV29-1 to TRBJ1-2, with TRBD1 matching over 8 bases. V dropped 1 base and J dropped 4; count of bases not matched to a gene: 11. There are 16 residues in the CDR3. Germline-derived CDR1 and CDR2 are SQVTM and ANQGSEA.

By sample fraction, this clonotype is large. This sequence joins TRBV4-1 and TRBJ1-1; TRBD1 agrees at 7 bases. This CDR3 is 16 amino acids long. J lost 0 bases, V lost 2 bases, and 6 bases had no gene match. Germline loops: CDR1 MGHRA, CDR2 YSYEKL. CDR3 in amino acids: CASSQQPDRLNTEAFF. The CDR3 DNA sequence: TGCGCCAGCAGCCAACAGCCGGACAGGTTGAACACTGAAGCTTTCTTT.

By its share, this clonotype is large. This chain connects TRBV27 to TRBJ2-1; D gene unclear. CDR1 and CDR2 (germline): MNHEY, SMNVEV (reference sequence). The CDR3 runs 11 residues. Trimming shortened V by 3 bases and J by 8 bases, and 5 bases separated the two germline ends. The CDR3 is CASSFGYEQFF. The CDR3 bases are TGTGCCAGCAGTTTCGGCTATGAGCAGTTCTTC.

By share, this clonotype ranks as large. V and J are TRBV5-6 and TRBJ2-7; tentative D call: TRBD1 (5 bases). V was cut by 0 bases and J by 5 bases, with 12 bases left in between. Germline V CDR1 and CDR2: SGHDT, YYEEEE. The length of the CDR3 is 14 residues. In DNA, the CDR3 is TGTGCCAGCAGCTTGGGTCAGGGAAGGAACGAGCAGTACTTC. Translated, it gives CASSLGQGRNEQYF.

This clonotype ranks as large. The chain links TRBV9 to TRBJ2-3, with 7 bases identical to TRBD2. The V gene end was trimmed by 0 bases and the J gene end by 1 base; junction bases not matched to a gene: 2. There are 15 residues in the CDR3. Germline values: CDR1 SGDLS, CDR2 YYNGEE. The CDR3 DNA reads as TGTGCCAGCAGCGTAGGACGGGGGGGCACAGATACGCAGTATTTT. This encodes CASSVGRGGTDTQYF.

This clonotype rates as large (0.1 to 1%). The chain uses TRBV25-1 and TRBJ2-7, with D possibly being TRBD1 or TRBD2 (5 bases each). The CDR3 has 16 amino acids. Trimming stripped 3 bases from V and 0 bases from J, with 15 bases between. Germline-derived CDR1 and CDR2 are MGHDK and SYGVNS. The CDR3 loop is CASSDHRDGSSYEQYF. The CDR3 coding sequence is TGTGCCAGCAGTGACCACCGGGACGGCAGCTCCTACGAGCAGTACTTC.

This clonotype is large within its sample. This chain uses TRBV4-1 with TRBJ2-7, with TRBD1 matching over 11 bases. In germline, CDR1 is MGHRA, CDR2 YSYEKL. J was trimmed by 7 bases and V by 5 bases; bases with no gene match: 10. This CDR3 contains 15 residues. The CDR3 DNA reads TGCGCCAGCAGCTCCCGGACAGGGGGCGGAACGGAGCAGTACTTC. This codes for CASSSRTGGGTEQYF.

V and J are TRBV6-6 and TRBJ2-1; D ambiguous. In germline, CDR1 is MNHNY, CDR2 SVGAGI (reference sequence). This CDR3 has 12 residues. V lost 8 bases and J 7 bases, leaving 12 bases between the germline ends. The CDR3 spells CASALGVNEQFF. The CDR3 coding sequence is TGTGCCAGCGCCCTCGGCGTGAATGAGCAGTTCTTC.

Within the sample, this clonotype is large. The V and J genes are TRBV9 and TRBJ2-2; D gene uncertain. The CDR3 consists of 14 residues. Germline V CDR1 and CDR2: SGDLS, YYNGEE. Between the trimmed V and J ends, which lost 1 base and 2 bases, there was a span of 6 bases. CDR3 coding DNA: TGTGCCAGCAGCGTAAGGCCCAACACCGGGGAGCTGTTTTTT. Its translation is CASSVRPNTGELFF.

This clonotype qualifies as large. CDR3: CASRLGLYYEQYF. In DNA, the CDR3 is TGTGCCAGCAGACTGGGGTTATACTACGAGCAGTACTTC. The chain employs TRBV2 and TRBJ2-7; D is unclear. The CDR3 runs 13 residues. In germline, CDR1 is SNHLY, CDR2 FYNNEI. V gave up 6 bases and J gave up 3 bases, with 12 bases separating them.

A note on this clonotype: A much larger clone lies one base from this, so it may be a read error. The chain joins TRBV24-1 to TRBJ2-6, with D tentatively TRBD1 (5 bases). The CDR3 has 14 residues. CDR1 is KGHDR, CDR2 SFDVKD, per germline. The CDR3 is CATSDSSGANVPTF. In DNA form, the CDR3 reads TGTGCCACCAGTGATAGCTCTGGGGCCAACGTCCCGACTTTC.

This clonotype is deemed large. V and J are TRBV12-3 or TRBV12-4 and TRBJ2-2; 13 bases map to TRBD2. Trimming took 5 bases from V and 2 from J; bases not matched to a gene: 8. The CDR3 totals 18 residues. The CDR3 coding sequence is TGTGCCAGCAGTACTCGACTAGCGGGGGGATTAAACACCGGGGAGCTGTTTTTT. It codes for CASSTRLAGGLNTGELFF.

By sample share, this clonotype is large. The V and J genes are TRBV19 and TRBJ1-2; tentative D call: TRBD1 (6 bases). The CDR3 is 15 residues long. V lost 6 bases to trimming and J lost 2 bases, with 16 bases between them. Germline CDR1 is LNHDA and CDR2 is SQIVND (reference sequence). CDR3 DNA sequence: TGTGCCAGTAGCCTTACAGGGAAGACAAACTATGGCTACACCTTC. Its translation: CASSLTGKTNYGYTF.

This clonotype is labeled large. This rearrangement joins TRBV18 to TRBJ2-7, with TRBD1 as a possible D gene (6 bases). Trimming cost V 3 bases and J 2 bases, with 11 bases left between them. Germline V gene lookup returns CDR1 KGHSH and CDR2 LQKENI. The CDR3 has 14 residues. The chain's CDR3 is CASSPSTGPYEQYF. CDR3 sequence (DNA): TGTGCCAGCTCACCTAGTACAGGGCCCTACGAGCAGTACTTC.

This clonotype is classed as large (0.1 to 1%). The V call is TRBV27, the J call TRBJ2-7; 7 bases are a match to TRBD2. The length of the CDR3 is 15 residues. The germline V gene encodes CDR1 MNHEY and CDR2 SMNVEV (reference sequence). V lost 8 bases and J lost 4; bases outside the gene matches: 14. In DNA form, the CDR3 reads TGTGCCAGCTGGGCGGGACCCTCGGGGGGATACGAGCAGTACTTC. Amino acids: CASWAGPSGGYEQYF.

This clonotype is large within its sample. The V gene is TRBV29-1, the J gene TRBJ2-7, with 9 bases aligning to TRBD1. The germline V gene has CDR1 SQVTM and CDR2 ANQGSEA. CDR3 length: 11 amino acids. Trimming removed 6 bases from V and 4 bases from J; junction bases left unmatched: 1. In DNA form, the CDR3 reads TGCAGCGTGACAGGGGGATACGAGCAGTACTTC. It encodes CSVTGGYEQYF.

In this sample, this clonotype is large. The gene calls are TRBV5-6 and TRBJ2-7; D unresolved. V was shortened by 0 bases and J by 0 bases, with 10 bases between the two germline ends. The CDR3 runs to 15 residues. CDR1 is SGHDT and CDR2 is YYEEEE in the germline V gene. CDR3 sequence (DNA): TGTGCCAGCAGCTTGGCTAGGCCCGACTCCTACGAGCAGTACTTC. It codes for CASSLARPDSYEQYF.

This clonotype occurred a few times. The chain has TRBV2 and TRBJ1-2; no clear D. In germline, CDR1 is SNHLY, CDR2 FYNNEI. Deletions cut 8 bases from V and 5 bases from J, with 15 bases between. The CDR3 spans 13 residues. The CDR3 here is CASGRGPGYGYTF. In DNA form, the CDR3 reads TGTGCCAGCGGGCGGGGTCCGGGATATGGCTACACCTTC.

By share of the sample, this clonotype is large. The chain recombines TRBV18 with TRBJ2-5; either TRBD1 or TRBD2 may fit D (5 bases each). The CDR3 contains 16 residues. CDR1 is KGHSH, CDR2 LQKENI, per germline. V lost 5 bases to trimming and J lost 1 base, with 17 bases between them. The CDR3 here is CASSFPPGRRQETQYF. In DNA form, the CDR3 reads TGTGCCAGCTCATTCCCTCCGGGACGGCGCCAAGAGACCCAGTACTTC.

V usage is TRBV28 and J usage is TRBJ2-7; unclear D gene. CDR1 and CDR2 from the germline V gene are MDHEN and SYDVKM. The CDR3 contains 14 residues. V dropped 6 bases and J dropped 2 bases, with 14 bases sitting between them. CDR3 region: CASRPTSTTYEQYF. The CDR3 DNA is TGTGCCAGCAGGCCAACAAGTACAACCTACGAGCAGTACTTC.